What follows are 32 T cell receptor beta chains derived from one specimen sequenced in a study of cytomegalovirus exposure and HLA in healthy donors. The study ran its PCR with 60 Vbeta and 13 Jbeta primers. The assay was immunoSEQ multiplex PCR, and TCRdb's table has in-frame clones only and misses some. Found here are 140,000 to 150,000 clones, around 82% of them singletons; the top ten hold 2% to 3%. The sample was PBMCs. The receptor source for this set is a woman younger than 35 in good health and CMV-seropositive.

The V and J genes are TRBV5-1 and TRBJ2-3, with a weak D call TRBD2 (7 bases). The CDR3 extends over 16 amino acids. The germline V gene has CDR1 SGHRS and CDR2 YFSETQ. V lost 0 bases and J 3 bases, leaving 14 bases between the germline ends. For the CDR3, the DNA is TGCGCCAGCAGCTTGGGGTCGGGGGGCTCGACAGATACGCAGTATTTT. It is translated as CASSLGSGGSTDTQYF.

Note on this clone: One junction end does not reproduce the germline sequence, and a read error may be involved. This chain links TRBV4-2 with TRBJ2-1; 9 bases align to TRBD2. This CDR3 contains 14 residues. Germline V gives CDR1 LGHNA, CDR2 YNFKEQ. The CDR3 sequence is CASSQDLAGGPFLF. The CDR3 DNA is TGTGCCAGCAGCCAAGATCTCGCGGGGGGGCCTTTTCTCTTC.

The gene calls are TRBV7-8 and TRBJ1-1; 9 positions agree with TRBD1. The CDR3 loop spans 18 amino acids. From germline, CDR1 is SGHVS and CDR2 FQNEAQ. V lost 2 bases, J lost 0 bases, and 10 bases stayed unmatched. CDR3 in DNA: TGTGCCAGCAGCTTAACCGGGACAGGGATTTTTATGAACACTGAAGCTTTCTTT. Amino acids: CASSLTGTGIFMNTEAFF.

The V gene is TRBV30, the J gene TRBJ2-7; D is ambiguous. V lost 1 base to trimming and J lost 2 bases, with 15 bases between them. This CDR3 is 15 amino acids long. CDR1 is GTSNPN and CDR2 is SVGIG in the germline V gene (reference sequence). CDR3 sequence: CAWSETLRIPYEQYF. In DNA, the CDR3 is TGTGCCTGGAGTGAAACCCTCAGGATCCCCTACGAGCAGTACTTC. Using reference TRBV30 and TRBJ2-7 for the parts outside the CDR3, the full variable domain is SQTIHQWPATLVQPVGSPLSLECTVEGTSNPNLYWYRQAAGRGLQLLFYSVGIGQISSEVPQNLSASRPQDRQFILSSKKLLLSDSGFYLCAWSETLRIPYEQYFGPGTRLTVT.

The count of this clone is one. The rearrangement uses TRBV5-6 and TRBJ2-2; D call uncertain. The CDR3 spans 15 residues. The germline V gene encodes CDR1 SGHDT and CDR2 YYEEEE. Trimming removed 6 bases at V and 10 bases at J, with 22 bases between. The CDR3 is CASTLGWIRRQELFF. The CDR3 DNA reads as TGTGCCAGCACCCTTGGTTGGATCCGCCGACAGGAGCTGTTTTTT.

The J gene is TRBJ1-4, the V gene TRBV18; D is uncertain. The ends were cut back, 3 bases at V and 3 bases at J, with 8 bases in the middle. CDR1 is KGHSH and CDR2 is LQKENI in the germline V gene. CDR3 length: 14 residues. Here the CDR3 DNA reads TGTGCCAGCTCACCGGGGAGCTCTAATGAAAAACTGTTTTTT. This codes for CASSPGSSNEKLFF.

The chain joins TRBV6-1 to TRBJ1-4, with TRBD1 matching 10 bases. The CDR3 sequence is 17 residues long. CDR1 and CDR2 from the germline V gene are MNHNS and SASEGT. Germline trimming cut 3 bases from V and 2 bases from J; bases unmatched to any gene: 6. In DNA, the CDR3 is TGTGCCAGCAGTGAGCCGGGACAGGGGATCACTAATGAAAAACTGTTTTTT. As protein: CASSEPGQGITNEKLFF.

V gene TRBV6-1 combines with J gene TRBJ1-5; no clear D gene. The CDR3 is 14 residues long. Trimming took 2 bases from V and 4 from J, leaving 9 bases between them. The germline V gene has CDR1 MNHNS and CDR2 SASEGT. CDR3 sequence: CASSEMSGNQPQHF. Written as DNA, the CDR3 is TGTGCCAGCAGTGAAATGTCCGGGAATCAGCCCCAGCATTTT.

This clone occurred a few times. The gene calls are TRBV13 and TRBJ2-1; 9 bases match TRBD1. V was clipped by 4 bases and J by 6 bases; unmatched bases: 4. The CDR3 length is 14 residues. Germline V lookup: CDR1 PRHDT, CDR2 FYEKMQ (reference sequence). The chain's CDR3 is CASSSQDRGNEQFF. CDR3 in DNA: TGTGCCAGCAGCTCCCAGGACAGGGGCAATGAGCAGTTCTTC.

The V and J genes are TRBV5-1 and TRBJ1-2; D might be TRBD1 (6 bases). The ends were cut back, 5 bases at V and 4 bases at J, with 12 bases in the middle. Germline CDR1 is SGHRS and CDR2 is YFSETQ. The CDR3 contains 13 residues. CDR3 residues: CASRSDRSYGYTF. The CDR3 region has the DNA TGCGCCAGCAGAAGTGACAGGAGCTATGGCTACACCTTC.

The chain is built from TRBV6-5 and TRBJ1-4; D gene uncertain. Between the trimmed V and J ends, which lost 5 bases and 5 bases, there was a span of 15 bases. This CDR3 contains 15 residues. Per the germline V gene, CDR1 is MNHEY and CDR2 is SVGAGI. The CDR3 here is CASSGSGKENEKLFF. The CDR3 bases are TGTGCCAGCAGTGGATCCGGGAAAGAAAATGAAAAACTGTTTTTT.

The chain employs TRBV15 and TRBJ1-1; D not certain. The germline gives CDR1 LNHNV, CDR2 YYDKDF (reference sequence). V dropped 0 bases and J dropped 5 bases, with 10 bases sitting between them. The CDR3 is 14 amino acids. The CDR3 protein is CATSRDQSGTEAFF. The CDR3 coding sequence is TGTGCCACCAGCAGAGATCAATCGGGAACTGAAGCTTTCTTT.

In regard to this clone: This sample also contains other DNA sequences that code for the same CDR3. The chain combines TRBV5-4 with TRBJ2-5; no firm D call. Germline values: CDR1 SGHNT, CDR2 YYREEE (reference sequence). The length of the CDR3 is 11 residues. The V end was cut by 0 bases, the J end by 5 bases, with 2 bases between. CDR3 nucleotide sequence: TGTGCCAGCAGCTTGGCTGAGACCCAGTACTTC. This encodes CASSLAETQYF.

For the CDR3, the DNA is TGTGCCAGCAGTGAATTTCGACTAGCGGGGGGCCCAGCCAAAAACATTCAGTACTTC. This gives the protein CASSEFRLAGGPAKNIQYF. The chain recombines TRBV6-1 with TRBJ2-4, with 13 bases lining up with TRBD2. This CDR3 has 19 amino acids. Germline loops: CDR1 MNHNS, CDR2 SASEGT. J lost 0 bases, V lost 2 bases, and 7 bases had no gene match.

The chain uses TRBV2 and TRBJ1-5, with 9 bases lining up with TRBD1. Germline V gene lookup returns CDR1 SNHLY and CDR2 FYNNEI. The J segment lost 7 bases and the V segment lost 9 bases, leaving 13 bases of the junction unmatched. The CDR3 runs 15 residues. CDR3 coding DNA: TGTGCCAGTCGTCAATGGACAGGGGACGGGCAGCCCCAGCATTTT. Translating it yields CASRQWTGDGQPQHF.

This chain links TRBV5-1 with TRBJ1-6; D may be TRBD1 (5 bases). Germline-derived CDR1 and CDR2 are SGHRS and YFSETQ. The CDR3 is made up of 15 amino acids. V was cut by 2 bases and J by 7 bases, with 13 bases left in between. CDR3 residues: CASSLRGPENSPLHF. The CDR3 DNA sequence: TGCGCCAGCAGCTTAAGGGGTCCGGAGAATTCACCCCTCCACTTT.

V is TRBV5-8 and J is TRBJ1-1, with TRBD1 matching 9 bases. The CDR3 runs to 14 residues. Germline assignment: CDR1 SGHTS and CDR2 YDEGEE. Trimming cost V 4 bases and J 1 base; bases outside gene matches: 2. The DNA of the CDR3 is TGTGCCAGCAGCCCGGGACAGGGGAACACTGAAGCTTTCTTT. This translates into CASSPGQGNTEAFF.

Remarks on this clone: One end of the junction varies from germline; a read error may be responsible. This chain joins TRBV29-1 and TRBJ2-7, with D possibly being TRBD1 (6 bases). The CDR3 runs 15 residues. Germline V gives CDR1 SQVTM, CDR2 ANQGSEA. The CDR3 region is CSVGLHGTLPYEQCF. CDR3 DNA: TGCAGCGTCGGCCTGCACGGGACACTCCCCTACGAGCAGTGCTTC.

In its sample, this clone was seen a few times. The genes are TRBV29-1 and TRBJ1-2, with D perhaps matching TRBD1 (6 bases). This CDR3 spans 15 amino acids. The ends were cut back, 3 bases at V and 0 bases at J, with 14 bases in the middle. Germline CDR1 and CDR2: SQVTM and ANQGSEA. The CDR3 sequence: CSVDWGGNANYGYTF. CDR3 nucleotides: TGCAGCGTTGACTGGGGGGGCAACGCTAACTATGGCTACACCTTC.

This chain joins TRBV30 and TRBJ2-5; 8 bases map to TRBD1. Judging by the DNA end, TRBJ2-7 fits better; the J call may be wrong. CDR1 GTSNPN and CDR2 SVGIG come from the germline V gene (reference sequence). The CDR3 runs to 13 residues. The chain's CDR3 is CAWTPGQDYEQYF. The CDR3 DNA reads as TGTGCCTGGACCCCGGGACAGGACTACGAGCAGTACTTC.

The rearrangement links TRBV19 to TRBJ1-5; 7 bases align to TRBD1. Germline V gene sequence: CDR1 LNHDA, CDR2 SQIVND (reference sequence). The V and J ends lost 6 bases and 8 bases, in that order; junction bases with no gene match: 19. This CDR3 contains 17 residues. DNA for the CDR3: TGTGCCAGTAGGGAGATGGAGGGGGCATTAAGGAGAAAGCCCCAGCATTTT. Translation gives CASREMEGALRRKPQHF.

The rearrangement uses TRBV6-4 and TRBJ2-7; D is uncertain. This CDR3 is 13 amino acids long. The germline V gene has CDR1 MRHNA and CDR2 SNTAGT. Deletions cut 4 bases from V and 2 bases from J, with 9 bases between. The CDR3 DNA reads as TGTGCCAGCAGTGTTGAGGATACCTACGAGCAGTACTTC. Encoded protein: CASSVEDTYEQYF.

This chain connects TRBV5-4 to TRBJ1-1, with D perhaps TRBD1 (6 bases). This CDR3 region has 15 residues. V dropped 4 bases and J dropped 1 base, with 14 bases sitting between them. The germline CDR1 and CDR2 sequences are SGHNT and YYREEE (reference sequence). CDR3 nucleotide sequence: TGTGCCAGCAGCGGCGAACAGGGAAAGAACACTGAAGCTTTCTTT. Residues: CASSGEQGKNTEAFF.

V usage is TRBV27 and J usage is TRBJ1-1; TRBD1 might be the D (6 bases). The CDR3 length is 15 residues. Germline V gives CDR1 MNHEY, CDR2 SMNVEV (reference sequence). V was clipped by 5 bases and J by 0 bases, with 13 bases between them. CDR3 region: CASSAPDSMNTEAFF. CDR3 nucleotides: TGTGCCAGCAGTGCCCCGGACAGTATGAACACTGAAGCTTTCTTT.

The chain combines TRBV28 with TRBJ1-1; a weak D match, TRBD1 (6 bases). The CDR3 length is 16 residues. V was trimmed by 6 bases and J by 1 base, leaving 18 bases between them. Germline CDR1 is MDHEN and CDR2 is SYDVKM. CDR3 protein: CASSSTKVGGNTEAFF. In nucleotides, the CDR3 is TGTGCCAGCAGCTCTACCAAGGTAGGGGGGAACACTGAAGCTTTCTTT.

The chain has TRBV6-1 and TRBJ1-5, with TRBD1 as a possible D gene (6 bases). V lost 6 bases and J 7 bases, leaving 16 bases between the germline ends. The CDR3 has 14 residues. Germline V gene sequence: CDR1 MNHNS, CDR2 SASEGT. The CDR3 nucleotides are TGTGCCAGCAGGTTGACAGGCCCGGGGCAGCCCCAGCATTTT. Encoded protein: CASRLTGPGQPQHF.

This clone was counted once. The chain recombines TRBV4-1 with TRBJ2-5; 9 positions match TRBD1. J lost 0 bases, V lost 2 bases, and 7 bases had no gene match. The germline CDR1 and CDR2 sequences are MGHRA and YSYEKL. The CDR3 runs 17 residues. CDR3 DNA: TGCGCCAGCAGCCAATTGGAAGGGACAGGGTACCAAGAGACCCAGTACTTC. Its protein is CASSQLEGTGYQETQYF.

This clone was seen a few times. The chain uses TRBV29-1 and TRBJ1-5, with D tentatively TRBD1 (6 bases). Germline CDR1 is SQVTM and CDR2 is ANQGSEA. The CDR3 extends over 14 amino acids. V was clipped by 5 bases and J by 4 bases, with 15 bases between them. CDR3 coding DNA: TGCAGCGTTTCTGGGGGGGGGCTAAATCAGCCCCAGCATTTT. This sequence encodes CSVSGGGLNQPQHF. The whole variable domain, remainder taken from reference TRBV29-1 and TRBJ1-5, is SAVISQKPSRDICQRGTSLTIQCQVDSQVTMMFWYRQQPGQSLTLIATANQGSEATYESGFVIDKFPISRPNLTFSTLTVSNMSPEDSSIYLCSVSGGGLNQPQHFGDGTRLSIL.

This chain joins TRBV19 and TRBJ2-2; 9 nucleotides match TRBD1. The CDR3 contains 15 residues. J lost 0 bases, V lost 6 bases, and 2 bases had no gene match. Germline V gene sequence: CDR1 LNHDA, CDR2 SQIVND (reference sequence). The CDR3 sequence is CASRGDRANTGELFF. The DNA of the CDR3 is TGTGCCAGTAGGGGGGACAGGGCGAACACCGGGGAGCTGTTTTTT.

The rearrangement links TRBV6-6 to TRBJ1-1, with TRBD1 matching 7 bases. The CDR3 covers 14 residues. The ends lost 6 bases at V and 5 bases at J; junction bases unmatched: 9. Germline V gives CDR1 MNHNY, CDR2 SVGAGI (reference sequence). The CDR3: CASRQTGQSTEAFF. In DNA form, the CDR3 reads TGTGCCAGCAGGCAGACAGGGCAAAGTACTGAAGCTTTCTTT.

CDR3 loop: CASSLGPGRGRGEAFF. CDR3 DNA sequence: TGTGCCAGCAGCTTAGGCCCGGGCAGGGGGCGAGGTGAAGCTTTCTTT. J is TRBJ1-1 and V is TRBV13, with 8 bases aligning to TRBD1. Germline loops: CDR1 PRHDT, CDR2 FYEKMQ (reference sequence). Trimming cost V 0 bases and J 7 bases; bases outside gene matches: 10. This CDR3 spans 16 amino acids.

The chain uses TRBV9 and TRBJ2-3; possible D gene TRBD1, 6 bases. Trimming removed 0 bases from V and 0 bases from J, with 8 bases in between. The length of the CDR3 is 15 residues. In germline, CDR1 is SGDLS, CDR2 YYNGEE. CDR3: CASSVGGPSTDTQYF. The DNA for the CDR3 is TGTGCCAGCAGCGTAGGGGGGCCGAGCACAGATACGCAGTATTTT.